These T cell receptor beta chains were read from a single sample in a study of blood T cell repertoires in COVID-19. Using immunoSEQ multiplex PCR, the repertoire was profiled, and TCRdb retains in-frame clones only, with some absent. The repertoire includes roughly 300,000 clones, approximately 84% of them detected once, and more than 9% sits in the top ten. The sequenced sample was PBMCs or T cells enriched from blood (not recorded which). The source of these receptors is a woman between 18 and 29 years old who had recovered from COVID-19. Both conserved end residues are part of each CDR3. D genes are given only for firm matches. Part of the rows lack a size; the others show once, few, many or a class for expanded clones.

clone size: -; D gene: -; V gene: TRBV28; J gene: TRBJ1-2; CDR3 DNA: TGTGCCAGTAGAGACACGGCCGTTTATGGCTACACCTTC; CDR3 protein: CASRDTAVYGYTF
clone size: few; D gene: -; V gene: TRBV12-3/TRBV12-4; J gene: TRBJ1-1; CDR3 DNA: TGTGCCAGCACCCTAAGGGGTGGCACTGAAGCTTTCTTT; CDR3 protein: CASTLRGGTEAFF
clone size: -; D gene: -; V gene: TRBV10-3; J gene: TRBJ2-3; CDR3 DNA: TGTGCCACCAGAGGACTGTTTGTTGATACGCAGTATTTT; CDR3 protein: CATRGLFVDTQYF
clone size: -; D gene: TRBD1; V gene: TRBV7-9; J gene: TRBJ1-5; CDR3 DNA: TGTGCCAGCAGCTTTGGACAGGGTCCCCAGCATTTT; CDR3 protein: CASSFGQGPQHF
clone size: -; D gene: -; V gene: TRBV24-1; J gene: TRBJ2-1; CDR3 DNA: TGTGCCACCAGCGGGGGTGGATACAATGAGCAGTTCTTC; CDR3 protein: CATSGGGYNEQFF
clone size: few; D gene: -; V gene: TRBV18; J gene: TRBJ2-3; CDR3 DNA: TGTGCCAGCTCACCATTCGAACAGCACGTCTTCACAGATACGCAGTATTTT; CDR3 protein: CASSPFEQHVFTDTQYF
clone size: -; D gene: TRBD1; V gene: TRBV30; J gene: TRBJ1-6; CDR3 DNA: TGTGCCTGGAGGTTAATGGACAGGGGTTCACCCCTCCACTTT; CDR3 protein: CAWRLMDRGSPLHF
clone size: -; D gene: -; V gene: TRBV5-5; J gene: TRBJ2-7; CDR3 DNA: TGTGCCAGCAGCTGGAGGGGTTTGGACCCGGGAGAGCAGTACTTC; CDR3 protein: CASSWRGLDPGEQYF
clone size: -; D gene: TRBD1; V gene: TRBV9; J gene: TRBJ1-4; CDR3 DNA: TGTGCCAGCAGCGCCCGCGCAGGGGGCAATGAAAAACTGTTTTTT; CDR3 protein: CASSARAGGNEKLFF
clone size: -; D gene: -; V gene: TRBV3-1/TRBV3-2; J gene: TRBJ2-5; CDR3 DNA: TGTGCCAGCAGCCAGGTGGGAGAAGGACAAGAGACCCAGTACTTC; CDR3 protein: CASSQVGEGQETQYF
clone size: -; D gene: TRBD1; V gene: TRBV5-1; J gene: TRBJ1-1; CDR3 DNA: TGCGCCAGCAGCATTCGACAGGGACCTTACCTCCTGAACACTGAAGCTTTCTTT; CDR3 protein: CASSIRQGPYLLNTEAFF
clone size: -; D gene: TRBD2; V gene: TRBV5-1; J gene: TRBJ2-1; CDR3 DNA: TGCGCCAGCAGCTTGGTGACTAGCGGGGTTAACAATGAGCAGTTCTTC; CDR3 protein: CASSLVTSGVNNEQFF
clone size: -; D gene: -; V gene: TRBV20-1; J gene: TRBJ1-2; CDR3 DNA: TGCAGTGCTAGTCGTCCAGGAATCAATGGCTACACCTTC; CDR3 protein: CSASRPGINGYTF
clone size: -; D gene: TRBD1; V gene: TRBV27; J gene: TRBJ1-6; CDR3 DNA: TGTGCCAGCGGCCCTTGGACAGGGGATAATTCACCCCTCCACTTT; CDR3 protein: CASGPWTGDNSPLHF
clone size: -; D gene: TRBD1; V gene: TRBV7-9; J gene: TRBJ1-3; CDR3 DNA: TGTGCCAGCAGGGACAGGGGGCGCAGGTCTGGAAACACCATATATTTT; CDR3 protein: CASRDRGRRSGNTIYF
clone size: -; D gene: -; V gene: TRBV2; J gene: TRBJ2-7; CDR3 DNA: TGTGCCAGCGGCGGGGCTCCTTCGGGCGAGCAGTACTTC; CDR3 protein: CASGGAPSGEQYF
clone size: -; D gene: -; V gene: TRBV2; J gene: TRBJ2-5; CDR3 DNA: TGTGCCAGCAGCGAACAGGGATCCCCTTCAGAGACCCAGTACTTC; CDR3 protein: CASSEQGSPSETQYF
clone size: -; D gene: -; V gene: TRBV28; J gene: TRBJ2-7; CDR3 DNA: TGTGCCAGCAGCACAAGGGACTCGGCGGGCTACGAGCAGTACTTC; CDR3 protein: CASSTRDSAGYEQYF
clone size: once; D gene: TRBD1; V gene: TRBV9; J gene: TRBJ2-7; CDR3 DNA: TGTGCCAGCAGCTCGACAGGGAGCTTCTCCTACGAGCAGTACTTC; CDR3 protein: CASSSTGSFSYEQYF
clone size: -; D gene: -; V gene: TRBV12-3/TRBV12-4; J gene: TRBJ2-5; CDR3 DNA: TGTGCCGTTTTGCGCTTCGGGGAGACCCAGTACTTC; CDR3 protein: CAVLRFGETQYF
clone size: few; D gene: TRBD1; V gene: TRBV19; J gene: TRBJ1-2; CDR3 DNA: TGTGCCAGTATTAAAGGGACAGGGGGCGCCGGGGGCTACACCTTC; CDR3 protein: CASIKGTGGAGGYTF
clone size: -; D gene: TRBD1; V gene: TRBV27; J gene: TRBJ2-7; CDR3 DNA: TGTGCCAGCAGCCGGATACAGGGGAACGAGCAGTACTTC; CDR3 protein: CASSRIQGNEQYF
clone size: once; D gene: TRBD1; V gene: TRBV5-1; J gene: TRBJ1-4; CDR3 DNA: TGCGCCAGCACAACCGGACAGGGCGGTGAAAAACTGTTTTTT; CDR3 protein: CASTTGQGGEKLFF
clone size: -; D gene: TRBD2; V gene: TRBV15; J gene: TRBJ2-1; CDR3 DNA: TGTGCCACCGGGCTAGCGGGAGGCCTTAATGAGCAGTTCTTC; CDR3 protein: CATGLAGGLNEQFF
clone size: -; D gene: -; V gene: TRBV18; J gene: TRBJ1-1; CDR3 DNA: TGTGCCAGCTCACCGGTGAGGGACACTGAAGCTTTCTTT; CDR3 protein: CASSPVRDTEAFF
clone size: -; D gene: TRBD1; V gene: TRBV9; J gene: TRBJ1-5; CDR3 DNA: TGTGCCAGCAGCGAAACGGGACAGATGAATCAGCCCCAGCATTTT; CDR3 protein: CASSETGQMNQPQHF
clone size: few; D gene: TRBD1; V gene: TRBV30; J gene: TRBJ2-7; CDR3 DNA: TGTGCCTCCCGGGACAGGGTGAATAGAGGGCAGTACTTC; CDR3 protein: CASRDRVNRGQYF
clone size: -; D gene: TRBD1; V gene: TRBV7-6; J gene: TRBJ1-6; CDR3 DNA: TGTGCCAGCACAACAGGGGGCGGTTCACCCCTCCACTTT; CDR3 protein: CASTTGGGSPLHF
clone size: -; D gene: -; V gene: TRBV19; J gene: TRBJ1-1; CDR3 DNA: TGTGCCAGTAGTGGGAAAACAGGGATGAACACTGAAGCTTTCTTT; CDR3 protein: CASSGKTGMNTEAFF
clone size: many; D gene: TRBD1; V gene: TRBV7-2; J gene: TRBJ2-2; CDR3 DNA: TGTGCCAGCAGCTTAGGCGGACAGGGGAACACCGGGGAGCTGTTTTTT; CDR3 protein: CASSLGGQGNTGELFF
clone size: once; D gene: -; V gene: TRBV28; J gene: TRBJ1-1; CDR3 DNA: TGTGCCAGCAGTCCCTTCTTGGAGGGATTGCGACCTTTCTTT; CDR3 protein: CASSPFLEGLRPFF
clone size: -; D gene: TRBD1; V gene: TRBV27; J gene: TRBJ1-2; CDR3 DNA: TGTGCCAGCACTCCTGCTTGGGGACAGAACTATGGCTACACCTTC; CDR3 protein: CASTPAWGQNYGYTF
clone size: -; D gene: TRBD1; V gene: TRBV9; J gene: TRBJ1-1; CDR3 DNA: TGTGCCAGCGGGGACAGGGGTGGGACTGAAGCTTTCTTT; CDR3 protein: CASGDRGGTEAFF
clone size: -; D gene: -; V gene: TRBV24-1; J gene: TRBJ1-1; CDR3 DNA: TGTGCCACCAGTGATTTGGTTGTTTCCAGGGGTGGTTCTGAAGCTTTCTTT; CDR3 protein: CATSDLVVSRGGSEAFF
clone size: -; D gene: -; V gene: TRBV7-8; J gene: TRBJ2-6; CDR3 DNA: TGTGCCAGCAGGACATTCTCTGGGGCCAACGTCCTGACTTTC; CDR3 protein: CASRTFSGANVLTF
clone size: -; D gene: -; V gene: TRBV9; J gene: TRBJ1-2; CDR3 DNA: TGTGCCAGCAGCGTAGGCAGGGACTATGGCTACACCTTC; CDR3 protein: CASSVGRDYGYTF
clone size: -; D gene: -; V gene: TRBV5-5; J gene: TRBJ2-7; CDR3 DNA: TGTGCCAGCAGCTTAGGGACTCCTTACTACGAGCAGTACTTC; CDR3 protein: CASSLGTPYYEQYF
clone size: few; D gene: -; V gene: TRBV4-1; J gene: TRBJ1-5; CDR3 DNA: TGCGCCAGCAGCCAAGTCGGCGGTGGCAATCAGCCCCAGCATTTT; CDR3 protein: CASSQVGGGNQPQHF
clone size: -; D gene: TRBD1; V gene: TRBV25-1; J gene: TRBJ1-1; CDR3 DNA: TGTGCCAGCAGTGGTTATACAGGGGGTGTAGCTGAAGCTTTCTTT; CDR3 protein: CASSGYTGGVAEAFF
clone size: -; D gene: -; V gene: TRBV7-3; J gene: TRBJ2-3; CDR3 DNA: TGTGCCAGCAGCTTACAGGGTCCGACAGATACGCAGTATTTT; CDR3 protein: CASSLQGPTDTQYF